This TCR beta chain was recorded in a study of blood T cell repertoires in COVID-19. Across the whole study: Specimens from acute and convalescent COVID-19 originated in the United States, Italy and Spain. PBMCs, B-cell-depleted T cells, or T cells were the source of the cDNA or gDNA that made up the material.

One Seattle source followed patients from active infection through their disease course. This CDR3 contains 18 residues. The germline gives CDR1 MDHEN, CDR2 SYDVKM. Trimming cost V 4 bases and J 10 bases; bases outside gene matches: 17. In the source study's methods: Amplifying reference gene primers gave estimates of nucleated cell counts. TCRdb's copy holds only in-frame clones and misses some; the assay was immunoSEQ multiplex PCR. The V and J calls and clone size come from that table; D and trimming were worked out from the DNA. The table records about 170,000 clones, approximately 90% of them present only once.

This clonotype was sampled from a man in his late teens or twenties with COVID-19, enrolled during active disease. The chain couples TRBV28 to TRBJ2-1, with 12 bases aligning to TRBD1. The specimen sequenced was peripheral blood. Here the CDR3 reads CASSSTGTGGGLELEQFF. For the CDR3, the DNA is TGTGCCAGCAGTTCGACCGGGACAGGGGGCGGCCTTGAGCTAGAGCAGTTCTTC.